This passage covers 25 T cell receptor beta chains from one sample sequenced in a study of blood T cell repertoires in COVID-19. Profiling relied on immunoSEQ multiplex PCR, and the TCRdb table lists in-frame clones only, not all of them. The sample carries 230,000 or so clones, approximately 90% recorded once. Sample: PBMCs or T cells enriched from blood (not recorded which). All receptors derive from a young woman who had recovered from COVID-19.

The CDR3 DNA is TGCGCCAGCAGCGGGGGGGCCGAAAAAGATACGCAGTATTTT. This codes for CASSGGAEKDTQYF. V is TRBV10-1 and J is TRBJ2-3; 8 nucleotides line up with TRBD2. Germline V lookup: CDR1 WNHNN, CDR2 SYGVQD (reference sequence). V was pared by 6 bases and J by 5 bases, with 7 bases of the junction left unmatched. The CDR3 is 14 amino acids.

This chain joins TRBV4-3 and TRBJ1-2, with D possibly TRBD1 on 5 matching bases. The V end was cut by 1 base, the J end by 5 bases, with 20 bases between. The CDR3 contains 17 residues. The germline gives CDR1 LGHNA, CDR2 YSLEER. The DNA for the CDR3 is TGCGCCAGCAGCCAAGGATGGATTGCCCAGGGTGGTTATGGCTACACCTTC. Translated, it gives CASSQGWIAQGGYGYTF.

The chain uses TRBV3-1 (or the pseudogene TRBV3-2) and TRBJ2-7; TRBD1 matches 7 bases. This CDR3 is 16 amino acids long. Losses at the gene ends were 0 bases for V and 4 bases for J; bases not matched to a gene: 9. Looked up from germline, CDR1 is LGHDT and CDR2 is YNNKEL (reference sequence). Here the CDR3 DNA reads TGTGCCAGCAGCCAAGATATTGATCCGGGACAGTACGAGCAGTACTTC. This codes for CASSQDIDPGQYEQYF.

The V gene is TRBV4-2, the J gene TRBJ1-5; tentative D call: TRBD1 (5 bases). This CDR3 region has 14 residues. Germline CDR1 and CDR2: LGHNA and YNFKEQ. V lost 0 bases to trimming and J lost 7 bases, with 10 bases between them. For the CDR3, the DNA is TGTGCCAGCAGCCAAGAGCACGGGGGGCAGCCCCAGCATTTT. Its translation is CASSQEHGGQPQHF.

This clone was observed once. The CDR3 region has the DNA TGCGCCAGCAGGGAAGGGCACAGGGGAAGTTCACCCCTCCACTTT. Translation: CASREGHRGSSPLHF. The gene calls are TRBV5-1 and TRBJ1-6; 7 bases are shared with TRBD1. The CDR3 sequence is 15 residues long. With 5 bases clipped from V and 9 bases from J, the junction kept 11 bases outside the gene matches. Germline V lookup: CDR1 SGHRS, CDR2 YFSETQ.

This clone has more than one count but fewer than ten. J is TRBJ2-2 and V is TRBV4-2, with D perhaps matching TRBD1 (5 bases). The CDR3 is made up of 14 amino acids. Between the trimmed V and J ends, which lost 6 bases and 3 bases, there was a span of 11 bases. Germline values: CDR1 LGHNA, CDR2 YNFKEQ. The CDR3 is CASSLKGDTGELFF. Written as DNA, the CDR3 is TGTGCCAGCAGTCTAAAAGGGGACACCGGGGAGCTGTTTTTT.

The CDR3 region has the DNA TGTGCCATCAGTGAGCGTCTAGCGGGGGGCACAGATACGCAGTATTTT. The encoded protein is CAISERLAGGTDTQYF. The chain couples TRBV10-3 to TRBJ2-3; TRBD2 aligns across 10 bases. Germline assignment: CDR1 ENHRY and CDR2 SYGVKD. The CDR3 runs to 16 residues. The ends lost 2 bases at V and 1 base at J; junction bases unmatched: 3.

This clone was seen just once. The chain employs TRBV9 and TRBJ2-1; the match to TRBD2 covers 10 bases. Germline V lookup: CDR1 SGDLS, CDR2 YYNGEE. The J segment lost 3 bases and the V segment lost 3 bases, leaving 3 bases of the junction unmatched. The CDR3 is made up of 15 amino acids. This CDR3 reads CASSDVAGGYNEQFF. CDR3 nucleotide sequence: TGTGCCAGCAGCGACGTAGCGGGGGGCTACAATGAGCAGTTCTTC.

The chain combines TRBV12-3 or TRBV12-4 with TRBJ2-5; D is unclear. The CDR3 has 11 residues. The germline V and J ends were trimmed by 5 bases and 5 bases, with 6 bases remaining between them. CDR3 in amino acids: CASSERETQYF. CDR3 sequence (DNA): TGTGCCAGCAGTGAGAGGGAGACCCAGTACTTC.

The chain recombines TRBV9 with TRBJ2-7, with D perhaps matching TRBD2 (7 bases). Trimming took off 1 base at V and 4 bases at J, with 15 bases between the two ends. Germline V gives CDR1 SGDLS, CDR2 YYNGEE. The CDR3 spans 15 residues. CDR3 residues: CASSVRGGAGYEQYF. As DNA, the CDR3 is TGTGCCAGCAGCGTACGAGGGGGGGCAGGGTACGAGCAGTACTTC.

This chain joins TRBV4-3 and TRBJ2-6; possible D gene TRBD2, 5 bases. Trimming shortened V by 3 bases and J by 0 bases, and 9 bases separated the two germline ends. Germline CDR1 and CDR2: LGHNA and YSLEER. The CDR3 length is 16 residues. CDR3 in amino acids: CASSHGVNSGANVLTF. CDR3 nucleotide sequence: TGCGCCAGCAGCCACGGGGTAAACTCTGGGGCCAACGTCCTGACTTTC.

This clone was picked up a small number of times. The chain's CDR3 is CASSLSRQTSNYGYTF. The CDR3 DNA reads as TGTGCCAGCAGCTTATCGAGACAGACTTCTAACTATGGCTACACCTTC. The gene calls are TRBV7-2 and TRBJ1-2; D may be TRBD1 (5 bases). V lost 2 bases and J 0 bases, leaving 13 bases between the germline ends. The CDR3 consists of 16 residues. The germline V gene has CDR1 SGHTA and CDR2 FQGNSA.

This clone has only one observation. V usage is TRBV19 and J usage is TRBJ2-4; possible D gene TRBD2, 6 bases. Per the germline V gene, CDR1 is LNHDA and CDR2 is SQIVND (reference sequence). Trimming cost V 4 bases and J 0 bases, with 19 bases left between them. CDR3 size: 18 residues. CDR3 DNA: TGTGCCAGTAGTAGCCTTAGCGGTGGGGCTGTAGCCAAAAACATTCAGTACTTC. This codes for CASSSLSGGAVAKNIQYF.

The chain recombines TRBV19 with TRBJ2-3; 8 nucleotides match TRBD2. The ends lost 1 base at V and 2 bases at J; junction bases unmatched: 5. Germline CDR1 LNHDA, CDR2 SQIVND (reference sequence). The CDR3 runs 16 residues. The CDR3 here is CASSIVAGGNTDTQYF. The CDR3 region has the DNA TGTGCCAGTAGTATAGTGGCGGGGGGAAACACAGATACGCAGTATTTT.

The V call is TRBV28, the J call TRBJ1-2, with TRBD1 matching over 8 bases. Germline V gives CDR1 MDHEN, CDR2 SYDVKM. There are 15 residues in the CDR3. The V and J ends lost 5 bases and 1 base, in that order; junction bases with no gene match: 6. Written as DNA, the CDR3 is TGTGCCAGCAGTCCCCTGACAGGGGTTAACTATGGCTACACCTTC. As protein: CASSPLTGVNYGYTF.

V usage is TRBV7-3 and J usage is TRBJ1-2, with D possibly being TRBD1 (5 bases). Germline assignment: CDR1 SGHTA and CDR2 FQGTGA. V lost 5 bases and J 6 bases, leaving 16 bases between the germline ends. The CDR3 is made up of 14 amino acids. The CDR3 sequence is CASSQDSLRNGYTF. In nucleotides, the CDR3 is TGTGCCAGCAGCCAAGACAGCCTCCGGAATGGCTACACCTTC. Together with reference TRBV7-3 and TRBJ1-2, the CDR3 gives the full variable domain: GAGVSQTPSNKVTEKGKYVELRCDPISGHTALYWYRQSLGQGPEFLIYFQGTGAADDSGLPNDRFFAVRPEGSVSTLKIQRTERGDSAVYLCASSQDSLRNGYTFGSGTRLTVV.

V is TRBV19 and J is TRBJ2-7, with 10 bases that match TRBD1. The J segment lost 1 base and the V segment lost 4 bases, leaving 4 bases of the junction unmatched. Germline CDR1 is LNHDA and CDR2 is SQIVND (reference sequence). The CDR3 spans 15 residues. The CDR3 bases are TGTGCCAGTAGTAATACGGGACAGGGGTCCTACGAGCAGTACTTC. Its protein is CASSNTGQGSYEQYF.

This clone was seen more than once but under ten times. The chain employs TRBV5-1 and TRBJ1-6, with D uncertain. Germline loops: CDR1 SGHRS, CDR2 YFSETQ. The CDR3 has 16 amino acids. V lost 1 base and J 0 bases, leaving 8 bases between the germline ends. Here the CDR3 DNA reads TGCGCCAGCAGCTTGTATAGAAGCTCCTATAATTCACCCCTCCACTTT. As protein: CASSLYRSSYNSPLHF.

The CDR3 loop is CASSPTRNSNQPQHF. In nucleotides, the CDR3 is TGTGCCAGCAGTCCGACACGAAATAGCAATCAGCCCCAGCATTTT. The chain recombines TRBV27 with TRBJ1-5; D is ambiguous. CDR3 length equals 15 residues. Trimming stripped 5 bases from V and 0 bases from J, with 11 bases between. CDR1 and CDR2 from the germline V gene are MNHEY and SMNVEV (reference sequence).

The J gene is TRBJ1-2, the V gene TRBV5-1, with 8 bases matching TRBD1. This CDR3 is 14 amino acids long. The V and J ends lost 4 bases and 0 bases, in that order; junction bases with no gene match: 2. The germline V gene has CDR1 SGHRS and CDR2 YFSETQ. The DNA of the CDR3 is TGCGCCAGCAGCGCGGACAGGGCTAACTATGGCTACACCTTC. Its translation: CASSADRANYGYTF.

In this sample, this clone turned up once. The chain has TRBV19 and TRBJ2-2; D may be TRBD2 (5 bases). The CDR3 has 14 residues. The V gene lost 5 bases and the J gene lost 0 bases, with 7 bases spanning the gap. CDR1 is LNHDA, CDR2 SQIVND, per germline (reference sequence). DNA of the CDR3: TGTGCCAGTAGTGCGGGTTCGAACACCGGGGAGCTGTTTTTT. Its translation is CASSAGSNTGELFF.

The chain links TRBV5-1 to TRBJ1-1; D gene uncertain. Germline V lookup: CDR1 SGHRS, CDR2 YFSETQ. This CDR3 is built from 13 residues. The V end was cut by 4 bases, the J end by 0 bases, with 7 bases between. The CDR3 sequence: CASSEMLNTEAFF. The CDR3 coding sequence is TGCGCCAGCAGCGAGATGTTGAACACTGAAGCTTTCTTT.

The chain is built from TRBV9 and TRBJ1-1; no definite D call. The CDR3 is 13 amino acids. Per the germline V gene, CDR1 is SGDLS and CDR2 is YYNGEE. Deletions cut 5 bases from V and 3 bases from J, with 11 bases between. DNA of the CDR3: TGTGCCAGCAGTTACGGAGCGGACACTGAAGCTTTCTTT. Amino acid sequence: CASSYGADTEAFF.

The chain couples TRBV18 to TRBJ1-2, with TRBD1 as a possible D gene (6 bases). This CDR3 is 15 amino acids long. V dropped 5 bases and J dropped 7 bases, with 20 bases sitting between them. Germline loops: CDR1 KGHSH, CDR2 LQKENI. CDR3 in amino acids: CASSNQTGTSAGYTF. As DNA, the CDR3 is TGTGCCAGCTCAAACCAGACAGGCACCTCGGCTGGCTACACCTTC.

The J gene is TRBJ1-3, the V gene TRBV7-9; D is ambiguous. The CDR3 extends over 14 amino acids. From germline, CDR1 is SEHNR and CDR2 FQNEAQ (reference sequence). The V end was cut by 1 base, the J end by 4 bases, with 8 bases between. The CDR3 loop is CASSLGAAGNTIYF. The CDR3 region has the DNA TGTGCCAGCAGCTTAGGGGCAGCCGGAAACACCATATATTTT.